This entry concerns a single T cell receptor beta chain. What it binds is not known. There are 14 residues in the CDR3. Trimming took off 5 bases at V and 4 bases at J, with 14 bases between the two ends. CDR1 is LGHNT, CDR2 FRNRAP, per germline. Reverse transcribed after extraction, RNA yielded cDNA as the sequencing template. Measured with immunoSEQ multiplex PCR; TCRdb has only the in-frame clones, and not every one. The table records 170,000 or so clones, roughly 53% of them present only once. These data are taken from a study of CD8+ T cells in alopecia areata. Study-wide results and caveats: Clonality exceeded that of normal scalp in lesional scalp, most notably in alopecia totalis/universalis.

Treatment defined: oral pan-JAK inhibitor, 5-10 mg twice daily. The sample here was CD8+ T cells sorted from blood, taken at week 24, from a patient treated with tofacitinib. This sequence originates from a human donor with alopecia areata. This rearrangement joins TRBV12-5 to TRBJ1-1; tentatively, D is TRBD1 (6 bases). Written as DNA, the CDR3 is TGTGCTAGTGGTATAACAGGGACCTTCACTGAAGCTTTCTTT. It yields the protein CASGITGTFTEAFF.